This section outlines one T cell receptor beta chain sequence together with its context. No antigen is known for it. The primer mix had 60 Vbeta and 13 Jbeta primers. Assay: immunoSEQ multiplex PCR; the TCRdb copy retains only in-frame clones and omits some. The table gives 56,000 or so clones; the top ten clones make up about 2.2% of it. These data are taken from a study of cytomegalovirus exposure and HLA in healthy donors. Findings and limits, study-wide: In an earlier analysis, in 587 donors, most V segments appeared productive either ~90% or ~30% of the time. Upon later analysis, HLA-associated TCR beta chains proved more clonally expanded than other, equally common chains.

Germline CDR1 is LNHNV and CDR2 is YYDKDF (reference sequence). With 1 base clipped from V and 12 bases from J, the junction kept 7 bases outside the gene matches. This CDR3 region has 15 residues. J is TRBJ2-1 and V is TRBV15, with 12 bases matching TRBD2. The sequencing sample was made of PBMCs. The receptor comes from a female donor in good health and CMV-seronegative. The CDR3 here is CATSRVFTSGGSQFF. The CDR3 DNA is TGTGCCACCAGCAGAGTGTTCACTAGCGGGGGGTCGCAGTTCTTC.